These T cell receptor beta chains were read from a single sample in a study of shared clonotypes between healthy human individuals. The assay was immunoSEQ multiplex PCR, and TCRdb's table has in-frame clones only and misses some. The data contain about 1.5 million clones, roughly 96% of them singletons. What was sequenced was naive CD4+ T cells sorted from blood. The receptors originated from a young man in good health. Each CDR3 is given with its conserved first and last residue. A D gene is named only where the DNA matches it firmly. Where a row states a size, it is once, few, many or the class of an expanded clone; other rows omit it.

CDR3aa: CASSSSQGLAGVGREQYF
CDR3nt: TGTGCCAGCAGTTCCTCACAGGGACTAGCGGGAGTGGGACGCGAGCAGTACTTC
j_gene: TRBJ2-7
d_gene: TRBD2
v_gene: TRBV28
abundance: once

CDR3aa: CASRGTGTGANVLTF
CDR3nt: TGTGCCAGCAGGGGGACAGGGACCGGGGCCAACGTCCTGACTTTC
j_gene: TRBJ2-6
d_gene: TRBD1
v_gene: TRBV28
abundance: .

CDR3aa: CAISEVAGDGELFF
CDR3nt: TGTGCCATCAGTGAGGTAGCGGGAGACGGGGAGCTGTTTTTT
j_gene: TRBJ2-2
d_gene: TRBD2
v_gene: TRBV10-3
abundance: .

CDR3aa: CASSDPGSATDTQYF
CDR3nt: TGTGCCAGCAGTGACCCCGGGTCGGCCACAGATACGCAGTATTTT
j_gene: TRBJ2-3
d_gene: .
v_gene: TRBV2
abundance: .

CDR3aa: CASSSPPGQGGSSGANVLTF
CDR3nt: TGTGCCAGTAGTTCCCCCCCGGGCCAGGGGGGGAGCTCTGGGGCCAACGTCCTGACTTTC
j_gene: TRBJ2-6
d_gene: .
v_gene: TRBV19
abundance: .

CDR3aa: CASSSKLAGWGNEQFF
CDR3nt: TGTGCCAGCAGTTCCAAACTAGCGGGGTGGGGAAATGAGCAGTTCTTC
j_gene: TRBJ2-1
d_gene: TRBD2
v_gene: TRBV27
abundance: .

CDR3aa: CASSLLTLYSGNTIYF
CDR3nt: TGTGCCAGCAGTTTATTGACATTGTACTCTGGAAACACCATATATTTT
j_gene: TRBJ1-3
d_gene: .
v_gene: TRBV28
abundance: .

CDR3aa: CASSLAGDNEQFF
CDR3nt: TGTGCCAGCAGTTTAGCGGGGGACAATGAGCAGTTCTTC
j_gene: TRBJ2-1
d_gene: TRBD2
v_gene: TRBV25-1
abundance: .

CDR3aa: CASSLEGRGRIQPQHF
CDR3nt: TGTGCCAGCAGTCTCGAGGGCAGGGGGCGCATTCAGCCCCAGCATTTT
j_gene: TRBJ1-5
d_gene: TRBD1
v_gene: TRBV28
abundance: .

CDR3aa: CASSFYENTGELFF
CDR3nt: TGTGCCAGCAGTTTTTATGAGAACACCGGGGAGCTGTTTTTT
j_gene: TRBJ2-2
d_gene: .
v_gene: TRBV28
abundance: .

CDR3aa: CASSRTSGSPGTDTQYF
CDR3nt: TGTGCCAGCAGCCGGACTAGCGGGAGCCCCGGCACAGATACGCAGTATTTT
j_gene: TRBJ2-3
d_gene: TRBD2
v_gene: TRBV2
abundance: .

CDR3aa: CASSALSPGAGGFDEQFF
CDR3nt: TGTGCCAGCAGCGCCCTAAGCCCTGGGGCGGGAGGCTTCGATGAGCAGTTCTTC
j_gene: TRBJ2-1
d_gene: TRBD2
v_gene: TRBV9
abundance: .

CDR3aa: CASGRAEAFF
CDR3nt: TGTGCCAGCGGTAGGGCTGAAGCTTTCTTT
j_gene: TRBJ1-1
d_gene: .
v_gene: TRBV6-5
abundance: .

CDR3aa: CASSFAGRNEKLFF
CDR3nt: TGTGCCAGCAGCTTTGCGGGAAGAAATGAAAAACTGTTTTTT
j_gene: TRBJ1-4
d_gene: .
v_gene: TRBV13
abundance: .

CDR3aa: CASSLVPGAAEKGGYTF
CDR3nt: TGCGCCAGCAGCTTGGTGCCAGGGGCTGCGGAGAAGGGTGGCTACACCTTC
j_gene: TRBJ1-2
d_gene: .
v_gene: TRBV5-1
abundance: .

CDR3aa: CATGLAGTTDTQYF
CDR3nt: TGTGCCACAGGACTAGCGGGGACCACAGATACGCAGTATTTT
j_gene: TRBJ2-3
d_gene: TRBD2
v_gene: TRBV28
abundance: .

CDR3aa: CASSAVSAYEQYF
CDR3nt: TGCGCCAGCAGCGCCGTGTCAGCCTACGAGCAGTACTTC
j_gene: TRBJ2-7
d_gene: .
v_gene: TRBV5-1
abundance: .

CDR3aa: CASSLDRVSGYTF
CDR3nt: TGTGCCAGCAGTTTGGACAGGGTCTCTGGCTACACCTTC
j_gene: TRBJ1-2
d_gene: TRBD1
v_gene: TRBV28
abundance: .

CDR3aa: CASSVIQGHTEAFF
CDR3nt: TGTGCCAGCAGCGTTATCCAAGGGCACACTGAAGCTTTCTTT
j_gene: TRBJ1-1
d_gene: .
v_gene: TRBV11-1
abundance: .

CDR3aa: CASSPGQGFSYEQYF
CDR3nt: TGTGCCAGCTCACCAGGACAGGGGTTCTCCTACGAGCAGTACTTC
j_gene: TRBJ2-7
d_gene: TRBD1
v_gene: TRBV18
abundance: .

CDR3aa: CASRAGTGTYEQYF
CDR3nt: TGTGCCAGCAGAGCCGGGACAGGGACCTACGAGCAGTACTTC
j_gene: TRBJ2-7
d_gene: TRBD1
v_gene: TRBV6-1
abundance: .

CDR3aa: CASRLRGSHNEQFF
CDR3nt: TGTGCCAGCAGACTCAGGGGTTCCCACAATGAGCAGTTCTTC
j_gene: TRBJ2-1
d_gene: .
v_gene: TRBV2
abundance: once

CDR3aa: CASSLLREAYNEQFF
CDR3nt: TGTGCCAGCAGCTTATTACGGGAGGCCTACAATGAGCAGTTCTTC
j_gene: TRBJ2-1
d_gene: TRBD2
v_gene: TRBV7-9
abundance: .

CDR3aa: CASSPGPVYNEQFF
CDR3nt: TGTGCCAGCTCACCAGGGCCAGTATACAATGAGCAGTTCTTC
j_gene: TRBJ2-1
d_gene: .
v_gene: TRBV18
abundance: .

CDR3aa: CASSPTGRLPYGYTF
CDR3nt: TGTGCCAGCTCACCAACTGGACGTCTGCCCTATGGCTACACCTTC
j_gene: TRBJ1-2
d_gene: .
v_gene: TRBV18
abundance: .

CDR3aa: CASSRGTSGLSLGETQYF
CDR3nt: TGTGCCAGCAGCAGGGGGACTAGCGGGCTCTCGTTAGGGGAGACCCAGTACTTC
j_gene: TRBJ2-5
d_gene: TRBD2
v_gene: TRBV5-4
abundance: .

CDR3aa: CANPCTDTQYF
CDR3nt: TGCGCCAACCCTTGCACAGATACGCAGTATTTT
j_gene: TRBJ2-3
d_gene: .
v_gene: TRBV5-1
abundance: .

CDR3aa: CAGHFSGRRYQPQHF
CDR3nt: TGTGCCGGGCATTTTTCGGGACGGAGATATCAGCCCCAGCATTTT
j_gene: TRBJ1-5
d_gene: .
v_gene: TRBV6-4
abundance: .

CDR3aa: CASSQSTGSEAFF
CDR3nt: TGCGCCAGCAGCCAATCGACAGGGTCTGAAGCTTTCTTT
j_gene: TRBJ1-1
d_gene: TRBD1
v_gene: TRBV5-1
abundance: .

CDR3aa: CASRGTPRSGANVLTF
CDR3nt: TGTGCCAGCAGAGGGACTCCTCGCTCTGGGGCCAACGTCCTGACTTTC
j_gene: TRBJ2-6
d_gene: .
v_gene: TRBV2
abundance: .

CDR3aa: CASSLIFGQSNEQFF
CDR3nt: TGTGCCAGCAGCTTAATTTTCGGACAAAGTAATGAGCAGTTCTTC
j_gene: TRBJ2-1
d_gene: .
v_gene: TRBV7-9
abundance: .

CDR3aa: CASCQGGHEQYF
CDR3nt: TGTGCCAGCTGCCAGGGGGGCCACGAGCAGTACTTC
j_gene: TRBJ2-7
d_gene: .
v_gene: TRBV6-6
abundance: .

CDR3aa: CATSRDLSSYNEQFF
CDR3nt: TGTGCCACCAGCAGAGACCTGAGCTCCTACAATGAGCAGTTCTTC
j_gene: TRBJ2-1
d_gene: .
v_gene: TRBV15
abundance: .

CDR3aa: CASSTQGRAWQPQHF
CDR3nt: TGTGCCAGCAGTACTCAGGGCAGGGCGTGGCAGCCCCAGCATTTT
j_gene: TRBJ1-5
d_gene: .
v_gene: TRBV27
abundance: .

CDR3aa: CASSDTGAPQPQHF
CDR3nt: TGTGCCAGCAGTGATACAGGGGCCCCTCAGCCCCAGCATTTT
j_gene: TRBJ1-5
d_gene: TRBD1
v_gene: TRBV2
abundance: .

CDR3aa: CASSAIGGYSGNTIYF
CDR3nt: TGTGCCAGCAGTGCTATAGGAGGTTACTCTGGAAACACCATATATTTT
j_gene: TRBJ1-3
d_gene: .
v_gene: TRBV6-1
abundance: .

CDR3aa: CASSASGRANEQFF
CDR3nt: TGTGCCAGCAGTGCAAGCGGGAGGGCCAATGAGCAGTTCTTC
j_gene: TRBJ2-1
d_gene: TRBD2
v_gene: TRBV6-1
abundance: .

CDR3aa: CASSPSWAGDGYTF
CDR3nt: TGCGCCAGCAGCCCCAGTTGGGCAGGGGACGGCTACACCTTC
j_gene: TRBJ1-2
d_gene: .
v_gene: TRBV5-1
abundance: .

CDR3aa: CASSLGGRLKETQYF
CDR3nt: TGCGCCAGCAGCTTGGGCGGGAGATTGAAAGAGACCCAGTACTTC
j_gene: TRBJ2-5
d_gene: TRBD2
v_gene: TRBV5-1
abundance: .